This T cell receptor (beta chain) stems from a study of T cell repertoires in cytomegalovirus infection. TCRdb processed the reads anew with MiXCR; each CDR3 protein has one entry. Altogether 84,000 or so distinct CDR3 sequences are present, approximately 46% being singletons, with the ten largest covering roughly 93%. The CDR3 runs to 16 residues. Trimming took off 5 bases at V and 4 bases at J, with 18 bases between the two ends. CDR1 and CDR2 (germline): MNHGY, SAAAGT. To note about this clonotype: Its antigen remains unknown.

The TCR sequence derives from a human donor in good health (CMV status not recorded). Some clones in this sample may be carry-over from other donors' samples. V gene TRBV6-8 combines with J gene TRBJ2-1, with D maybe TRBD1 (6 bases). The sample here was CD8+ T cells from cultured PBMCs, taken from culture after CMV antigen stimulation. In nucleotides, the CDR3 is TGTGCCAGCAGTCCACTCGTCCCCGACAGGTACAATGAGCAGTTCTTC. This translates into CASSPLVPDRYNEQFF.